Reported below is one T cell receptor (beta chain). Its antigen is not known. As handled by the study authors: ImmunoSEQ output lacked quality scores and full-length reads, limiting matched filtering. Sequencing was performed with immunoSEQ multiplex PCR; in TCRdb, only in-frame clones are kept and a portion is missing. The DNA gave D and trimming, while V, J and clone size come from that table. The sample carries 2.3 million or so clones, 85% to 95% recorded once. Germline values: CDR1 MGHDK, CDR2 SYGVNS. The ends were cut back, 3 bases at V and 3 bases at J, with 18 bases in the middle. CDR3 length equals 16 residues. The data are from a study of shared clonotypes between healthy human individuals. Study-level background: Each donor's CD4 naive and CD4 memory cells filled three plates apiece, CD8 naive two, and CD8 memory one. Overall study results and limits: Deeper or shallower sequencing was expected to change how clonotypes are shared among donors.

A CD45RA+ naive subset and a CD45RA-negative memory subset were split from CD4+ cells. The TCR comes from a man between 18 and 29 years old in good health. Some clones in this sample may be carry-over from other donors' samples. Sequencing input: naive CD4+ T cells from PBMCs. Indicated subset: CD45RA+ positively selected. The J gene is TRBJ2-7, the V gene TRBV25-1; no definite D call. CDR3 in amino acids: CASSEFFGYDHYEQYF. The CDR3 nucleotides read TGTGCCAGCAGTGAGTTCTTCGGATACGATCACTACGAGCAGTACTTC.